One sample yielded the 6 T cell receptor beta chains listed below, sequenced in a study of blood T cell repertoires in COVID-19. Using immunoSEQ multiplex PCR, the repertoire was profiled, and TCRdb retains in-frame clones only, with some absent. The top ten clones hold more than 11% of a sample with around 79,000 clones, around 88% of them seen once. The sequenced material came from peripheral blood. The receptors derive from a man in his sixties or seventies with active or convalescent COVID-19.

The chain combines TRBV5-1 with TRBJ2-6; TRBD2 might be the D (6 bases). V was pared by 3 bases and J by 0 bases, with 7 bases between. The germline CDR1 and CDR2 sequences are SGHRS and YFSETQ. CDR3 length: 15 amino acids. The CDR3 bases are TGCGCCAGCAGCTGGGACTTCTCTGGGGCCAACGTCCTGACTTTC. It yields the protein CASSWDFSGANVLTF.

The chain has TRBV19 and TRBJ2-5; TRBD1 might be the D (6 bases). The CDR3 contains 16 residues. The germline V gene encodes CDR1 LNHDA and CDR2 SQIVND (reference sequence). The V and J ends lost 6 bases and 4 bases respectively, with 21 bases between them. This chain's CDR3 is CASSPALRGAGETQYF. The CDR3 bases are TGTGCCAGTAGCCCCGCGCTCAGGGGAGCCGGAGAGACCCAGTACTTC.

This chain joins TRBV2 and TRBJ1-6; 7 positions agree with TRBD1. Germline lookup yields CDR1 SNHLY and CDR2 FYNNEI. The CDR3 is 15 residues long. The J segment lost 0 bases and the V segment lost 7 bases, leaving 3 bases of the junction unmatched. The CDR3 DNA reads TGTGCCAGCATGAGGGACAGCTCCTATAATTCACCCCTCCACTTT. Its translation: CASMRDSSYNSPLHF.

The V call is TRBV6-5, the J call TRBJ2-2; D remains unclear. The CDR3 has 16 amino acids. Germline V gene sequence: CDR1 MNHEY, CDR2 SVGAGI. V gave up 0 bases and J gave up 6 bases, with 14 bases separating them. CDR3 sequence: CASSYSPPSNAGELFF. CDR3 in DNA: TGTGCCAGCAGTTACTCCCCCCCTAGTAACGCCGGGGAGCTGTTTTTT.

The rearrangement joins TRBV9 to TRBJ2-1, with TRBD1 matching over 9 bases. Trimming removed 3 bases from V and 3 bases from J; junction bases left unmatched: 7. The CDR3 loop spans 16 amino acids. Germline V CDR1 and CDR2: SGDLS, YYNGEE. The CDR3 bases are TGTGCCAGCAGCGCCCCGGGACAGGGTCACTACAATGAGCAGTTCTTC. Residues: CASSAPGQGHYNEQFF. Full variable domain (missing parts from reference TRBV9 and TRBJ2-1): DSGVTQTPKHLITATGQRVTLRCSPRSGDLSVYWYQQSLDQGLQFLIQYYNGEERAKGNILERFSAQQFPDLHSELNLSSLELGDSALYFCASSAPGQGHYNEQFFGPGTRLTVL.

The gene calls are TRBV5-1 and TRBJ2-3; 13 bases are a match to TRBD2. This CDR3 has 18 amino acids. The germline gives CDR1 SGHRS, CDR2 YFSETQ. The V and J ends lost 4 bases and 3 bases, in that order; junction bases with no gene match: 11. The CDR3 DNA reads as TGCGCCAGCAGCAAAGGACTAGCGGGAGTGGGCTTGACAGATACGCAGTATTTT. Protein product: CASSKGLAGVGLTDTQYF.